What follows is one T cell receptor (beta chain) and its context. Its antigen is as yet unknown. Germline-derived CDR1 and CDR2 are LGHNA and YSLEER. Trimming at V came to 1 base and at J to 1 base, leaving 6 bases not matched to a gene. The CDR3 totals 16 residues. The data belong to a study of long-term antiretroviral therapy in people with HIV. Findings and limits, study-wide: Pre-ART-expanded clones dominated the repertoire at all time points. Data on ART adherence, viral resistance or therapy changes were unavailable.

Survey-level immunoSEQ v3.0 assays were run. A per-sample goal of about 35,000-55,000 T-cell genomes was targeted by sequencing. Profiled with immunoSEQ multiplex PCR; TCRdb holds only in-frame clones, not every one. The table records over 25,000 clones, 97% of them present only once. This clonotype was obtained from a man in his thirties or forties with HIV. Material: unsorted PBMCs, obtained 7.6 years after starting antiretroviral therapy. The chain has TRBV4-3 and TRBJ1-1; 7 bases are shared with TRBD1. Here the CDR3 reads CASSQVAPGGNTEAFF. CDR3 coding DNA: TGCGCCAGCAGCCAAGTTGCGCCAGGGGGGAACACTGAAGCTTTCTTT.